The clone carrying this T cell receptor (beta chain) has ten or more counts. The antigen remains unidentified. This entry belongs to a study of regulatory T cells in long-lasting Graves disease. Study-wide findings and caveats: Newly diagnosed disease favored TRBV20-1 and TRBJ2-1 over persistent disease.

The CDR3 covers 14 residues. Germline trimming cut 7 bases from V and 7 bases from J; bases unmatched to any gene: 8. Germline CDR1 KGHDR, CDR2 SFDVKD. Combining iRepertoire HTBI primers with Arm-PCR of CDR3 regions, the authors built TCR beta libraries. TCRdb re-derived calls from the multiplex PCR reads in MiXCR, one entry per CDR3 protein. The table has roughly 500,000 distinct CDR3 sequences, about 13% seen once. Time point denoted: newly diagnosed GD, antithyroid drugs for less than 3 months. With RNA extracted from PBMCs as input, the TCR library was made. This same sample was also part of a study on T cells in Graves' hyperthyroidism and ophthalmopathy. That publication notes: When ophthalmopathy did not progress within 18 months, Graves' hyperthyroidism was considered stable. Exclusion of a patient resulted from uncontrolled infection, other autoimmune disease, pregnancy or lactation.

This TCR derives from a man younger than 40 with Graves disease. The chain uses TRBV24-1 and TRBJ2-1, with 8 bases fitting TRBD1. The input for sequencing was peripheral blood mononuclear cells (PBMCs), taken at new diagnosis, from a patient treated with antithyroid drugs. The CDR3 loop reads CATSSGGARNEQFF. CDR3 nucleotides: TGTGCCACCAGCTCAGGGGGCGCGAGAAATGAGCAGTTCTTC.